At least ten counts were recorded for the clone carrying this T cell receptor (beta chain). The data were obtained in a study of CD8 T cells in ankylosing spondylitis. TCRdb analysed the 5' RACE reads with MiXCR anew, one entry per CDR3 protein. The repertoire consists of some 250,000 distinct CDR3 sequences, with 8.6% occurring once and the leading ten covering around 7%. Trimming cost V 2 bases and J 4 bases, with 14 bases left between them. CDR1 MNHEY and CDR2 SMNVEV come from the germline V gene (reference sequence). The CDR3 spans 16 residues. The chain joins TRBV27 to TRBJ2-2; TRBD2 might be the D (5 bases). The sample consisted of blood, either unsorted or a sorted T cell fraction (not recorded which). This TCR was recovered from a male donor with ankylosing spondylitis or in good health (not recorded which). CDR3: CASSLREPSATGELFF. The CDR3 DNA follows: TGTGCCAGCAGTTTAAGGGAGCCCTCGGCCACCGGGGAGCTGTTTTTT.